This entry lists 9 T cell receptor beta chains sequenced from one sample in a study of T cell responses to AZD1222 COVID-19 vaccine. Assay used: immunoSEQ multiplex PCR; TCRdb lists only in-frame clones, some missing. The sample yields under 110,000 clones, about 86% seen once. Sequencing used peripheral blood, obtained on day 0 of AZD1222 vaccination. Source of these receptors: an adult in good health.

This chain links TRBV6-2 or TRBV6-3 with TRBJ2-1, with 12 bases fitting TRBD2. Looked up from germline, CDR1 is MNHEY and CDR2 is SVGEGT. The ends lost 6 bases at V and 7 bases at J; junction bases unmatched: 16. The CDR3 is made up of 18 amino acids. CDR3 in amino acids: CASSPDRLAGVKWNEQFF. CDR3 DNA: TGTGCCAGCAGCCCGGATCGACTAGCGGGAGTCAAATGGAATGAGCAGTTCTTC.

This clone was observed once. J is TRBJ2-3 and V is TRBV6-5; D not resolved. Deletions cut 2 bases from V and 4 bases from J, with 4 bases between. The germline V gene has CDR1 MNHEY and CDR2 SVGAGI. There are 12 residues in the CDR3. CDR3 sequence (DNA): TGTGCCAGCAGTTACGGTCCAGATACGCAGTATTTT. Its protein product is CASSYGPDTQYF.

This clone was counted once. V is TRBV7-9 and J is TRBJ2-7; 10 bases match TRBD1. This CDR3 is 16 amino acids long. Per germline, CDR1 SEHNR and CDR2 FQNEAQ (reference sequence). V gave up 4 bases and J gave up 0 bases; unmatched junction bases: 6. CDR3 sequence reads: CASSYPGQGISYEQYF. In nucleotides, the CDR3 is TGTGCCAGCAGCTATCCGGGACAGGGGATCTCCTACGAGCAGTACTTC. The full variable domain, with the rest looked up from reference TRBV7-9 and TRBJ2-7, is DTGVSQNPRHKITKRGQNVTFRCDPISEHNRLYWYRQTLGQGPEFLTYFQNEAQLEKSRLLSDRFSAERPKGSFSTLEIQRTEQGDSAMYLCASSYPGQGISYEQYFGPGTRLTVT.

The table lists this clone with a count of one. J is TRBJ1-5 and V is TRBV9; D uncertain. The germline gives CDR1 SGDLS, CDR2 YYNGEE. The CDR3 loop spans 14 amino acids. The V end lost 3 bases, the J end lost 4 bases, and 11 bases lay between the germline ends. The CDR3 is CASSDGPRNQPQHF. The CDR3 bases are TGTGCCAGCAGCGACGGGCCCCGAAATCAGCCCCAGCATTTT.

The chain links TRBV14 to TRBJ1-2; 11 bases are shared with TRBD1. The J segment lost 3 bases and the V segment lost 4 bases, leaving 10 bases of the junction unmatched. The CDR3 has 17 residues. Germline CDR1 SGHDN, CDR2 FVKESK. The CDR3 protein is CASSLLRTGGTDYGYTF. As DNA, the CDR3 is TGTGCCAGCAGCCTCCTCCGGACAGGGGGCACCGACTATGGCTACACCTTC.

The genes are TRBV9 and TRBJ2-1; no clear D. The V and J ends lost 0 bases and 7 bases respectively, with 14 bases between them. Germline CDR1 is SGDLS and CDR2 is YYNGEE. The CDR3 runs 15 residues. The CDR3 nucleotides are TGTGCCAGCAGCGTAGCGAACGCCCATCGGAATGAGCAGTTCTTC. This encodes CASSVANAHRNEQFF.

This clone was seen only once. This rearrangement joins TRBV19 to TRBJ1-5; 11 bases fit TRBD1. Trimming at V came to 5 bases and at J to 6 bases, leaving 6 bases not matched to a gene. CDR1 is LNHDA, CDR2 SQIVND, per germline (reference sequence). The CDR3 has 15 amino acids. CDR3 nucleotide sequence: TGTGCCAGTAGTCCCGGACAGGGGGCTTTTCAGCCCCAGCATTTT. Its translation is CASSPGQGAFQPQHF. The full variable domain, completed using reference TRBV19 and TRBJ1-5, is DGGITQSPKYLFRKEGQNVTLSCEQNLNHDAMYWYRQDPGQGLRLIYYSQIVNDFQKGDIAEGYSVSREKKESFPLTVTSAQKNPTAFYLCASSPGQGAFQPQHFGDGTRLSIL.

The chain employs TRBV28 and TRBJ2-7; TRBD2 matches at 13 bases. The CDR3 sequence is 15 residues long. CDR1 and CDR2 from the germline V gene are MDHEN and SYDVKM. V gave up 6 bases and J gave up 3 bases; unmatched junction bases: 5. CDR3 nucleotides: TGTGCCAGCAGCCGGACTAGCGGGAGTTTCTACGAGCAGTACTTC. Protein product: CASSRTSGSFYEQYF.

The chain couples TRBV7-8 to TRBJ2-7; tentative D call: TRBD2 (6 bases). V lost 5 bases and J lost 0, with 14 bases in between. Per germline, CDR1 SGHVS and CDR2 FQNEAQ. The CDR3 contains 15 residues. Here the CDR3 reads CASSTTRGVSYEQYF. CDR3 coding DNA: TGTGCCAGCAGCACAACCCGCGGGGTCTCCTACGAGCAGTACTTC.